These 29 T cell receptor beta chains were sequenced from one sample in a study of OX40 agonist ivuxolimab in advanced cancers. Repertoires were generated with immunoSEQ multiplex PCR, while TCRdb's copy carries only in-frame clones and drops some. The table includes 20,000 to 25,000 clones, 80% to 90% detected once. Material: CD4+ or CD8+ T cells sorted from blood, obtained in a trial of the OX40 agonist ivuxolimab. These receptors came from an adult with an advanced solid tumor such as melanoma, head and neck, liver or kidney cancer.

The chain joins TRBV5-1 to TRBJ2-7, with TRBD1 matching over 7 bases. Germline V gene sequence: CDR1 SGHRS, CDR2 YFSETQ. The CDR3 runs 15 residues. V gave up 0 bases and J gave up 4 bases; unmatched junction bases: 7. CDR3 in amino acids: CASSLELTGYYEQYF. CDR3 sequence (DNA): TGCGCCAGCAGCTTGGAATTGACAGGGTATTACGAGCAGTACTTC.

V gene TRBV5-1 combines with J gene TRBJ2-5; no clear D. CDR3 length equals 13 residues. In germline, CDR1 is SGHRS, CDR2 YFSETQ. V was trimmed by 0 bases and J by 5 bases, leaving 8 bases between them. The CDR3 reads CASSLGGPETQYF. DNA of the CDR3: TGCGCCAGCAGCTTGGGTGGTCCGGAGACCCAGTACTTC.

The chain links TRBV23-1 to TRBJ1-2; D is undetermined. TRBV23-1 is assigned to the ORF class and has an uncertain function. V was trimmed by 0 bases and J by 4 bases, leaving 15 bases between them. There are 16 residues in the CDR3. In nucleotides, the CDR3 is TGCGCCAGCAGTCAATCTCAAAGGAAACTGTCCTATGGCTACACCTTC. Its protein product is CASSQSQRKLSYGYTF.

The chain uses TRBV10-3 and TRBJ2-7; TRBD1 is a possible D gene (5 bases). The germline V gene has CDR1 ENHRY and CDR2 SYGVKD. V lost 4 bases and J 7 bases, leaving 17 bases between the germline ends. The CDR3 consists of 14 residues. The CDR3 nucleotides read TGTGCCATCAGTGGGAACAACAGGCCTCCGGAGCAGTACTTC. The encoded protein is CAISGNNRPPEQYF.

The chain joins TRBV11-1 to TRBJ2-7, with D possibly TRBD1 on 6 matching bases. CDR3 length equals 14 residues. Germline CDR1 and CDR2: SGHAT and FQDESV (reference sequence). Trimming took 7 bases from V and 3 from J, leaving 16 bases between them. The CDR3 region has the DNA TGTGCCAGCACACCGACCAGACAGGACTACGAGCAGTACTTC. Its translation: CASTPTRQDYEQYF.

The V gene is TRBV27, the J gene TRBJ1-5; no clear D. Looked up from germline, CDR1 is MNHEY and CDR2 is SMNVEV (reference sequence). V was pared by 1 base and J by 6 bases, with 4 bases between. The CDR3 is 12 residues long. CDR3 protein: CASSLLGQPQHF. CDR3 bases: TGTGCCAGCAGTTTATTGGGTCAGCCCCAGCATTTT.

This chain links TRBV7-2 with TRBJ1-6, with D possibly being TRBD1 (5 bases). The CDR3 runs to 16 residues. The V end was cut by 8 bases, the J end by 7 bases, with 21 bases between. The V gene's germline CDR1 is SGHTA and CDR2 FQGNSA. CDR3 nucleotide sequence: TGTGCCAGCGGACCCGATCCGGGACTTAGGAATTCACCCCTCCACTTT. It yields the protein CASGPDPGLRNSPLHF.

The genes are TRBV18 and TRBJ2-7; perhaps TRBD2 as D (6 bases). Germline CDR1 KGHSH, CDR2 LQKENI. V lost 7 bases and J 7 bases, leaving 17 bases between the germline ends. The CDR3 sequence is 13 residues long. The CDR3 DNA follows: TGTGCCAGCTTGGCACAGGCTGGAGGGGAGCAGTACTTC. Its protein product is CASLAQAGGEQYF.

The CDR3 DNA sequence: TGCGCCAGCAGCCAAGTAACGATAGGGGCTGGGACCGGGGAGCTGTTTTTT. This gives the protein CASSQVTIGAGTGELFF. This rearrangement joins TRBV4-1 to TRBJ2-2, with D possibly matching TRBD1 (5 bases). Trimming stripped 1 base from V and 5 bases from J, with 17 bases between. The CDR3 is 17 amino acids. Germline CDR1 and CDR2: MGHRA and YSYEKL.

The chain has TRBV9 and TRBJ1-2, with D unresolved. CDR1 SGDLS and CDR2 YYNGEE come from the germline V gene. Trimming cost V 7 bases and J 0 bases, with 10 bases left between them. The CDR3 extends over 13 amino acids. CDR3 DNA sequence: TGTGCCAGCCGTCAGCCGTCTAACTATGGCTACACCTTC. Encoded protein: CASRQPSNYGYTF.

This clone was recorded a few times. The DNA of the CDR3 is TGTGCCAGCAACGAAAATCTGCTCTATAGCAATCAGCCCCAGCATTTT. It yields the protein CASNENLLYSNQPQHF. V usage is TRBV28 and J usage is TRBJ1-5; no definite D call. In germline, CDR1 is MDHEN, CDR2 SYDVKM. V was pared by 7 bases and J by 0 bases, with 16 bases between. The length of the CDR3 is 16 residues.

The rearrangement uses TRBV28 and TRBJ2-7, with D tentatively TRBD1 (6 bases). The CDR3 is made up of 14 amino acids. V was clipped by 6 bases and J by 1 base, with 13 bases between them. Germline V CDR1 and CDR2: MDHEN, SYDVKM. The CDR3 bases are TGTGCCAGCAGACTGGACAGTGGGTCCTACGAGCAGTACTTC. Its translation: CASRLDSGSYEQYF. Supplemented by reference TRBV28 and TRBJ2-7, the full variable domain reads DVKVTQSSRYLVKRTGEKVFLECVQDMDHENMFWYRQDPGLGLRLIYFSYDVKMKEKGDIPEGYSVSREKKERFSLILESASTNQTSMYLCASRLDSGSYEQYFGPGTRLTVT.

This clone showed up just a few times. This sequence joins TRBV11-2 and TRBJ2-3; 8 positions agree with TRBD1. Per germline, CDR1 SGHAT and CDR2 FQNNGV. The CDR3 consists of 15 residues. Unmatched junction bases numbered 4, after V lost 0 bases and J lost 5 bases. This CDR3 is CASSLDGRGLDTQYF. CDR3 bases: TGTGCCAGCAGCTTAGATGGCAGGGGGCTAGATACGCAGTATTTT.

The J gene is TRBJ2-6, the V gene TRBV5-1; D gene uncertain. This CDR3 has 15 amino acids. Trimming shortened V by 4 bases and J by 4 bases, and 12 bases separated the two germline ends. Germline loops: CDR1 SGHRS, CDR2 YFSETQ. The CDR3 DNA is TGCGCCAGCAGCCCAGTACCCTCAGGGGCCAACGTCCTGACTTTC. Residues: CASSPVPSGANVLTF.

J is TRBJ1-5 and V is TRBV7-9; D remains ambiguous. This CDR3 is built from 14 residues. Germline lookup yields CDR1 SEHNR and CDR2 FQNEAQ (reference sequence). V lost 5 bases and J 11 bases, leaving 19 bases between the germline ends. The CDR3 DNA follows: TGTGCCAGCAGCCCCACTGCGGGAAATAGGGCCCAGCATTTT. It yields the protein CASSPTAGNRAQHF.

The sample holds one count of this clone. The chain carries TRBV6-5 and TRBJ2-3; 9 nucleotides agree with TRBD1. Trimming took 6 bases from V and 5 from J; bases not matched to a gene: 6. The CDR3 covers 14 residues. The germline CDR1 and CDR2 sequences are MNHEY and SVGAGI. The CDR3 nucleotides are TGTGCCAGCAGCGCGACAGGGGGGGGAGATACGCAGTATTTT. Translating it yields CASSATGGGDTQYF.

This sequence joins TRBV28 and TRBJ2-2; D may be TRBD1 (6 bases). The CDR3 sequence is 15 residues long. CDR1 and CDR2 (germline): MDHEN, SYDVKM. V lost 2 bases and J 5 bases, leaving 12 bases between the germline ends. CDR3 sequence (DNA): TGTGCCAGCAGTTTAGGGGGCGGTTATACCGGGGAGCTGTTTTTT. Translated: CASSLGGGYTGELFF.

This chain joins TRBV6-6 and TRBJ2-7; no clear D. CDR1 is MNHNY and CDR2 is SVGAGI in the germline V gene (reference sequence). V lost 5 bases, J lost 8 bases, and 22 bases lay in between. This CDR3 contains 15 residues. The CDR3 region has the DNA TGTGCCAGCAGTGGTCGTTCGTCCATACTACGTAAGCAGTACTTC. Translated: CASSGRSSILRKQYF.

The V call is TRBV5-1, the J call TRBJ2-3; 12 nucleotides match TRBD2. CDR3 length equals 16 residues. V lost 1 base to trimming and J lost 5 bases; unmatched junction nucleotides: 5. CDR1 is SGHRS, CDR2 YFSETQ, per germline. CDR3 sequence: CASSLRLAGARDTQYF. The CDR3 DNA follows: TGCGCCAGCAGCTTGAGACTAGCGGGAGCCCGAGATACGCAGTATTTT.

The gene calls are TRBV5-6 and TRBJ1-5; the D gene is possibly TRBD1 (6 bases). This CDR3 region has 15 residues. From germline, CDR1 is SGHDT and CDR2 YYEEEE. Trimming stripped 6 bases from V and 1 base from J, with 14 bases between. CDR3 DNA sequence: TGTGCCAGCACGCTACGGGGACACAGCAATCAGCCCCAGCATTTT. Translated: CASTLRGHSNQPQHF.

This clone was recorded a few times. The rearrangement links TRBV7-3 to TRBJ1-2; 8 bases match TRBD1. Germline V gives CDR1 SGHTA, CDR2 FQGTGA. The CDR3 is 13 amino acids. J lost 7 bases, V lost 6 bases, and 7 bases had no gene match. Here the CDR3 DNA reads TGTGCCAGCAGACCAGGGGGCTCGGGTGGCTACACCTTC. Translation gives CASRPGGSGGYTF.

The rearrangement joins TRBV11-2 to TRBJ2-7; D is undetermined. V dropped 2 bases and J dropped 7 bases, with 9 bases sitting between them. The CDR3 spans 12 residues. Per the germline V gene, CDR1 is SGHAT and CDR2 is FQNNGV. This chain's CDR3 is CASSLFLDEQYF. Here the CDR3 DNA reads TGTGCCAGCAGCTTATTTCTTGATGAGCAGTACTTC.

The CDR3 region has the DNA TGTGCCACCGGGGGGGCTAGCGGGAGAGCAGATACGCAGTATTTT. Residues: CATGGASGRADTQYF. The V gene is TRBV27, the J gene TRBJ2-3; 10 bases are shared with TRBD2. Trimming at V came to 10 bases and at J to 4 bases, leaving 11 bases not matched to a gene. The germline V gene has CDR1 MNHEY and CDR2 SMNVEV (reference sequence). The CDR3 contains 15 residues.

The V and J genes are TRBV14 and TRBJ1-3; D might be TRBD1 (5 bases). Trimming left V 4 bases short and J 0 bases short, with 13 bases between. The CDR3 length is 16 residues. Germline V gene sequence: CDR1 SGHDN, CDR2 FVKESK. DNA of the CDR3: TGTGCCAGCAGCCGGATGGGACGGAACTCTGGAAACACCATATATTTT. Its protein is CASSRMGRNSGNTIYF.

The rearrangement uses TRBV28 and TRBJ2-1, with a weak D call TRBD1 (5 bases). Germline lookup yields CDR1 MDHEN and CDR2 SYDVKM. There are 14 residues in the CDR3. Trimming left V 1 base short and J 14 bases short, with 18 bases between. The CDR3 is CASSLYSGNKWKFF. The CDR3, as DNA: TGTGCCAGCAGTTTATATTCAGGGAACAAGTGGAAGTTCTTC.

The chain is built from TRBV11-2 and TRBJ1-5; no clear D. Trimming pared 5 bases from V and 4 bases from J, leaving 9 bases between. The germline V gene has CDR1 SGHAT and CDR2 FQNNGV. The CDR3 consists of 13 residues. The CDR3 DNA sequence: TGTGCCAGCAGCCTCTTACAAAATCAGCCCCAGCATTTT. Amino acids: CASSLLQNQPQHF.

The CDR3 here is CASSPYFSDGFF. The CDR3 DNA reads TGTGCCAGCAGCCCTTACTTTAGCGACGGGTTCTTC. The chain links TRBV5-5 to TRBJ2-1; tentatively, D is TRBD2 (5 bases). V lost 4 bases and J 15 bases, leaving 17 bases between the germline ends. The germline V gene has CDR1 SGHKS and CDR2 YYEKEE (reference sequence). This CDR3 comprises 12 residues.

This clone was observed a few times. The chain carries TRBV25-1 and TRBJ2-5; D may be TRBD2 (6 bases). The germline V and J ends were trimmed by 2 bases and 2 bases, with 15 bases remaining between them. Germline V gene lookup returns CDR1 MGHDK and CDR2 SYGVNS. There are 16 residues in the CDR3. The chain's CDR3 is CASSETPRGYQETQYF. The CDR3 DNA follows: TGTGCCAGCAGTGAAACACCTCGGGGGTATCAAGAGACCCAGTACTTC.

This chain's CDR3 is CASSPIYGGEETQYF. CDR3 nucleotides: TGTGCCAGCTCACCAATCTACGGCGGCGAAGAGACCCAGTACTTC. This rearrangement joins TRBV18 to TRBJ2-5; D gene uncertain. This CDR3 region has 15 residues. Between the trimmed V and J ends, which lost 2 bases and 3 bases, there was a span of 13 bases. Germline V lookup: CDR1 KGHSH, CDR2 LQKENI.